One and the same sample provided the 12 T cell receptor beta chains below, sequenced in a study of T cells in Graves' hyperthyroidism and ophthalmopathy. Amplification of TCR beta CDR3 regions was performed using RNA transcripts as template. The primer set for the first-round RT-PCR of the TCR CDR3 was HTBI. TCRdb re-called the multiplex PCR reads with MiXCR, one entry per CDR3 protein. Seen here are hundreds of thousands of distinct CDR3 sequences, less than 15% observed once, and the top ten hold more than 8.5%. The sequencing sample was made of blood. The receptors come from a woman younger than 30 with Graves' hyperthyroidism.

This clonotype has at least ten counts. This chain uses TRBV28 with TRBJ2-7, with D possibly being TRBD1 (6 bases). With 4 bases removed from V and 6 bases from J, the gap between germline ends came to 10 bases. CDR3 length: 12 residues. The germline V gene encodes CDR1 MDHEN and CDR2 SYDVKM. The CDR3 sequence: CASSSQGSEQYF. In nucleotides, the CDR3 is TGTGCCAGCAGTTCACAGGGTTCCGAGCAGTACTTC. The full variable domain, completed using reference TRBV28 and TRBJ2-7, is DVKVTQSSRYLVKRTGEKVFLECVQDMDHENMFWYRQDPGLGLRLIYFSYDVKMKEKGDIPEGYSVSREKKERFSLILESASTNQTSMYLCASSSQGSEQYFGPGTRLTVT.

DNA of the CDR3: TGTGCCAGCAGCACGACAGGGACCGGGGAAAAACTGTTTTTT. The encoded protein is CASSTTGTGEKLFF. The V call is TRBV5-6, the J call TRBJ1-4, with TRBD1 identical over 7 bases. The CDR3 has 14 residues. Losses at the gene ends were 4 bases for V and 8 bases for J; bases not matched to a gene: 8. Germline-derived CDR1 and CDR2 are SGHDT and YYEEEE.

The chain couples TRBV6-2 or TRBV6-3 to TRBJ1-1, with 7 bases aligning to TRBD1. This CDR3 contains 15 residues. Germline V gene data show CDR1 as MNHEY and CDR2 as SVGEGT. The trim removed 6 bases at V and 1 base at J, leaving 8 bases unmatched. The CDR3 DNA sequence: TGTGCCAGCAGGAGATCCGGGACAGCGAACACTGAAGCTTTCTTT. It translates to CASRRSGTANTEAFF.

This clonotype has just one count. The chain recombines TRBV27 with TRBJ2-7, with 8 bases lining up with TRBD1. CDR1 is MNHEY, CDR2 SMNVEV, per germline (reference sequence). Losses at the gene ends were 2 bases for V and 0 bases for J; bases not matched to a gene: 6. The CDR3 length is 16 residues. The CDR3 region is CASSLGTGDSSYEQYF. The CDR3 DNA is TGTGCCAGCAGTTTAGGGACAGGCGATAGCTCCTACGAGCAGTACTTC.

This clonotype showed up just a few times. The gene calls are TRBV7-8 and TRBJ2-3; D unresolved. V was shortened by 4 bases and J by 2 bases, with 10 bases between the two germline ends. CDR3 length: 14 amino acids. Germline V gene sequence: CDR1 SGHVS, CDR2 FQNEAQ. CDR3 sequence reads: CASSSTVTTDTQYF. Written as DNA, the CDR3 is TGTGCCAGCAGCTCCACTGTTACCACAGATACGCAGTATTTT.

CDR3 sequence: CASSILAGGYYEQYF. The CDR3 bases are TGTGCCAGTAGTATTCTAGCAGGGGGCTACTACGAGCAGTACTTC. J is TRBJ2-7 and V is TRBV19; 8 bases line up with TRBD1. This CDR3 is 15 amino acids long. Germline assignment: CDR1 LNHDA and CDR2 SQIVND (reference sequence). V shed 3 bases and J 3 bases; nucleotides not matched to a gene: 7.

The gene calls are TRBV28 and TRBJ2-6; D is possibly TRBD2 (5 bases). This CDR3 contains 17 residues. The V gene lost 2 bases and the J gene lost 0 bases, with 11 bases spanning the gap. From germline, CDR1 is MDHEN and CDR2 SYDVKM. CDR3 sequence reads: CASSLTLRGSGANVLTF. DNA for the CDR3: TGTGCCAGCAGTTTAACCCTACGGGGCTCTGGGGCCAACGTCCTGACTTTC.

This clonotype was detected ten times or more. This chain joins TRBV11-2 and TRBJ2-2; TRBD2 matches at 10 bases. The CDR3 spans 16 residues. CDR1 is SGHAT and CDR2 is FQNNGV in the germline V gene. Germline trimming cut 5 bases from V and 4 bases from J; bases unmatched to any gene: 7. CDR3 in DNA: TGTGCCAGCAGCCCGGGACTAGCGATGGGCACCGGGGAGCTGTTTTTT. Amino acid sequence: CASSPGLAMGTGELFF.

This clonotype was recorded at least ten times. The gene calls are TRBV7-9 and TRBJ2-7; TRBD2 matches 8 bases. The V segment lost 5 bases and the J segment 3 bases; nucleotides outside the gene matches: 6. Germline CDR1 is SEHNR and CDR2 is FQNEAQ (reference sequence). The CDR3 is 14 amino acids. The CDR3 sequence: CASSGDTSGYEQYF. DNA for the CDR3: TGTGCCAGCAGCGGGGACACTAGCGGCTACGAGCAGTACTTC. Looking up the rest from reference TRBV7-9 and TRBJ2-7 gives the full variable domain: DTGVSQNPRHKITKRGQNVTFRCDPISEHNRLYWYRQTLGQGPEFLTYFQNEAQLEKSRLLSDRFSAERPKGSFSTLEIQRTEQGDSAMYLCASSGDTSGYEQYFGPGTRLTVT.

This clonotype was recorded at least ten times. CDR3 sequence reads: CASSYTRSGQETQYF. In DNA form, the CDR3 reads TGTGCCAGCAGTTATACCAGGAGCGGACAAGAGACCCAGTACTTC. V and J are TRBV6-1 and TRBJ2-5; D is perhaps TRBD2 (5 bases). Trimming removed 5 bases from V and 2 bases from J, with 15 bases in between. The CDR3 has 15 amino acids. Germline lookup yields CDR1 MNHNS and CDR2 SASEGT.

The table lists this clonotype with a few counts. V gene TRBV20-1 combines with J gene TRBJ2-1; D possibly matches TRBD1 or TRBD2 (5 bases each). The CDR3 runs 15 residues. CDR1 and CDR2 from the germline V gene are DFQATT and SNEGSKA (reference sequence). V was shortened by 2 bases and J by 6 bases, with 17 bases between the two germline ends. CDR3 in amino acids: CSARPGARWSNEQFF. CDR3 coding DNA: TGCAGTGCTAGACCCGGGGCCCGATGGAGCAATGAGCAGTTCTTC.

This clonotype was found many times. The chain links TRBV7-9 to TRBJ2-7; no firm D call. The CDR3 sequence is 15 residues long. Trimming removed 1 base at V and 0 bases at J, with 10 bases between. From germline, CDR1 is SEHNR and CDR2 FQNEAQ (reference sequence). The CDR3 reads CASSLDHLLSYEQYF. Here the CDR3 DNA reads TGTGCCAGCAGCTTAGATCACCTACTCTCCTACGAGCAGTACTTC.